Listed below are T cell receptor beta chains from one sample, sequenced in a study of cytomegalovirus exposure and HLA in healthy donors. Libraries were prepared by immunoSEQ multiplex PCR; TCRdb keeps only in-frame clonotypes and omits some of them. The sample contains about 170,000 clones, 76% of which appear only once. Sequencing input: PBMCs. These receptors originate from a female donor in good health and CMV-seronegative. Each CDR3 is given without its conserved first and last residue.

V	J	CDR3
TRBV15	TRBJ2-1	ATSRTSSGSPYNEQF
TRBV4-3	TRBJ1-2	ASSQAQRSAGYT
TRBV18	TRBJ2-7	ASSRDRVGEQY
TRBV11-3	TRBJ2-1	ASSLPGLVNEQF
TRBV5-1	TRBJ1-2	ASSLSFDYGYT
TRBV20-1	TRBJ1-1	SASSSVAF
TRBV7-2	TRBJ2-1	ASSLGGQGGVVQF
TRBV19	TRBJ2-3	ASSLGLAGGDTQY
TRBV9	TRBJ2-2	ASSVGTSGRAVLF
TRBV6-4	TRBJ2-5	ASSGGQHWQY
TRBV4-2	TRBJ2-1	ASSQMGQGRDEQF
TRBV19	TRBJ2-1	ASTPPGQGRYEQF
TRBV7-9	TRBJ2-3	ASSPPDGAVSDTQY
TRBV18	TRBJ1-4	ASSPILGTGSTNEKLF
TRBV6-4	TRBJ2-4	ASSGTSGRAGAKNIQY
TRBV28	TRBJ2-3	ASSFPGTDTQY
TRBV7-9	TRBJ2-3	ASSINTGGADTQY
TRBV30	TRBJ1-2	AWTRQGYYGYT
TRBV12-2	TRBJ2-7	ASRLTEHDRGNEQY
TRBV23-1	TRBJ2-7	ASTRQGSYEQY
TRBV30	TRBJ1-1	AWNPGLNTEAF
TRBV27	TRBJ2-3	ASSPGGAGGPDTQY
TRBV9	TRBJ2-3	ASSVARTRAGTQY
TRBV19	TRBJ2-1	ASSTQGAGEQF
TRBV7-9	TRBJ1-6	ASSLGGWGSPLH
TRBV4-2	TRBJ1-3	ASSQAGVWDTIY